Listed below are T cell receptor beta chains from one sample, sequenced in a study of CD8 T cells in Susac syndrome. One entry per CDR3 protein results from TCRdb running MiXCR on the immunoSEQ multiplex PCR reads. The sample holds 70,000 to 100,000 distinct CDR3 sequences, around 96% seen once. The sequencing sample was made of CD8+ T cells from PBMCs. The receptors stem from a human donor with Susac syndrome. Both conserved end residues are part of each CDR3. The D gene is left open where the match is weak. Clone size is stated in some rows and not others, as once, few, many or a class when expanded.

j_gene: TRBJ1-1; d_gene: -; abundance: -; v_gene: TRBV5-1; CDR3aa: CASQEGGLGTEAFF; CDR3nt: TGCGCCAGCCAAGAGGGAGGCCTGGGCACTGAAGCTTTCTTT
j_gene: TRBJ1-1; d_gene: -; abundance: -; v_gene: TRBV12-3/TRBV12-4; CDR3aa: CASSLGLEAFF; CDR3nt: TGTGCCAGCAGTTTAGGGCTTGAAGCTTTCTTT
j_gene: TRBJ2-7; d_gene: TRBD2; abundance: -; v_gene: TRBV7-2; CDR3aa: CASSSTRRGMNYEQYF; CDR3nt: TGTGCCAGCAGCTCGACCCGGCGGGGGATGAACTACGAGCAGTACTTC
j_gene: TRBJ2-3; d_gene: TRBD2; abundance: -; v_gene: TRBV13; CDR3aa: CASRTGTSAFLTDTQYF; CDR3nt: TGTGCCAGCAGGACCGGGACTAGCGCTTTTCTCACAGATACGCAGTATTTT
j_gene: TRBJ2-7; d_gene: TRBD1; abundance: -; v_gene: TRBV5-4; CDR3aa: CASSLGGGFYEQYF; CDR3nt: TGTGCCAGCAGCTTGGGAGGGGGCTTTTACGAGCAGTACTTC
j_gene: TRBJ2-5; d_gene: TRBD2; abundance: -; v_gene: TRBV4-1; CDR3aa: CASSQSGGPDQETQYF; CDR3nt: TGCGCCAGCAGCCAGAGCGGGGGGCCAGACCAAGAGACCCAGTACTTC
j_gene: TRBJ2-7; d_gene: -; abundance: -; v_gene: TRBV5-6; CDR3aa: CASSHGVGLLSYEQYF; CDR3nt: TGTGCCAGCAGCCACGGTGTTGGGCTCCTCTCCTACGAGCAGTACTTC
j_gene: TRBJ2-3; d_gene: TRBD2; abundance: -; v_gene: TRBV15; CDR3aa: CATSRESGGAEDTQYF; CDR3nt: TGTGCCACCAGCAGAGAGAGCGGGGGGGCAGAAGATACGCAGTATTTT
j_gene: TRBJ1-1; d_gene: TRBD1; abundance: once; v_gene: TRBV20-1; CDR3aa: CSARALQGPRTEAFF; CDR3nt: TGCAGTGCTAGAGCTTTACAGGGGCCGAGGACTGAAGCTTTCTTT
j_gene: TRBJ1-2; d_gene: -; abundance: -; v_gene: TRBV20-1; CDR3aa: CSAREDGAENYGYTF; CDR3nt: TGCAGTGCTAGAGAAGATGGGGCTGAAAACTATGGCTACACCTTC
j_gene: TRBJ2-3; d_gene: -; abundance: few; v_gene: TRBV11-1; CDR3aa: CASSFLEGWADTQYF; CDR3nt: TGTGCCAGCAGCTTCCTGGAGGGCTGGGCAGATACGCAGTATTTT
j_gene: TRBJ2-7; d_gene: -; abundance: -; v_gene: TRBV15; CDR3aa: CATSRDGENEQYF; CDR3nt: TGTGCCACCAGCAGAGATGGAGAAAACGAGCAGTACTTC
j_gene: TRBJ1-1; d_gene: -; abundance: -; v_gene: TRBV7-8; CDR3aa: CASSFSQGKNTEAFF; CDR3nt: TGTGCCAGCAGCTTTTCGCAGGGTAAGAACACTGAAGCTTTCTTT
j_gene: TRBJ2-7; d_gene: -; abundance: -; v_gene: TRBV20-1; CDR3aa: CSARSGISPYEQYF; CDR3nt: TGCAGTGCTAGGTCCGGGATCTCCCCTTACGAGCAGTACTTC
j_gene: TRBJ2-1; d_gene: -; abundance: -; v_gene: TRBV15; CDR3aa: CATSPGPGFNEQFF; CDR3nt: TGTGCCACCAGTCCGGGCCCAGGGTTCAATGAGCAGTTCTTC
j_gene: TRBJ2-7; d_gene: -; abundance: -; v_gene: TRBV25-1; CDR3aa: CASSGGFYEQYF; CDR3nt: TGTGCCAGCAGTGGCGGCTTCTACGAGCAGTACTTC
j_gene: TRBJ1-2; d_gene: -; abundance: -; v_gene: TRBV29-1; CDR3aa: CSVEELKTDYGYTF; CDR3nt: TGCAGCGTTGAAGAGTTAAAGACAGACTATGGCTACACCTTC
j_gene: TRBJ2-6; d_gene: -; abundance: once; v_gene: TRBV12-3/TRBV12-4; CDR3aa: CASSPSPDSGANVLTF; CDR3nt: TGTGCCAGCAGTCCATCCCCGGACTCTGGGGCCAACGTCCTGACTTTC
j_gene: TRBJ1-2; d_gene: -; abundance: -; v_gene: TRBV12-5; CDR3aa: CASGLVGSTYGYTF; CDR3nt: TGTGCTAGTGGTTTGGTAGGGAGCACCTATGGCTACACCTTC
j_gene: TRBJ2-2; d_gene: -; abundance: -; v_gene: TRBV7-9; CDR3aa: CASRVGGTGELFF; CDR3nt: TGTGCCAGCCGCGTGGGGGGCACCGGGGAGCTGTTTTTT
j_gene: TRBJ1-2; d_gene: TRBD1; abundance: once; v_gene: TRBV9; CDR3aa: CASSGDRDGYTF; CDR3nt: TGTGCCAGCAGCGGGGACAGGGATGGCTACACCTTC
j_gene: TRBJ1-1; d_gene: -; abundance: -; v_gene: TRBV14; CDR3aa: CASSQVYTEAFF; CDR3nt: TGTGCCAGCAGCCAAGTATACACTGAAGCTTTCTTT
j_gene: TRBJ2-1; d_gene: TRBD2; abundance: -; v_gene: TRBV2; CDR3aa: CASSSRLAGGQNEQFF; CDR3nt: TGTGCCAGCAGTTCTCGACTAGCGGGAGGTCAGAATGAGCAGTTCTTC
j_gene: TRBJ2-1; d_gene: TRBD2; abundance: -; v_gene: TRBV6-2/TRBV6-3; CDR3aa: CASSLAGGRNEQFF; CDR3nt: TGTGCCAGCAGTTTGGCGGGAGGGCGCAATGAGCAGTTCTTC